These 25 T cell receptor beta chains originate from one sample sequenced in a study of beta chain features in type 1 diabetes. Of the isolated RNA, all was reverse transcribed, and so the sequenced material was expressed TCRB transcripts. The repertoire was sequenced with immunoSEQ multiplex PCR; TCRdb's copy has only in-frame clones and lacks some. The data contain about 660,000 clones, 11% to 15% of them seen just once; the ten biggest clones take up 0.04%. The study's findings and limits: Moderate but significant shortening of TCRB CDR3s was recorded in all four CD4+ subsets from Type 1 diabetes patients.

The antigens of these receptors remain unknown. Material: naive CD4+ T cells from blood. These receptors all come from a man aged 18 to 29 with type 1 diabetes.

The chain couples TRBV6-1 to TRBJ1-5, with a weak D call TRBD1 (6 bases). Per the germline V gene, CDR1 is MNHNS and CDR2 is SASEGT. The CDR3 loop spans 13 amino acids. V lost 3 bases and J 6 bases, leaving 9 bases between the germline ends. The CDR3 region has the DNA TGTGCCAGCAGTGACAGGGGTCGTCAGCCCCAGCATTTT. Translating gives CASSDRGRQPQHF.

The CDR3 reads CASSRPPGSGELFF. In DNA form, the CDR3 reads TGTGCCAGCAGCCGCCCCCCCGGGAGCGGGGAGCTGTTTTTT. The genes are TRBV6-5 and TRBJ2-2, with D perhaps matching TRBD2 (6 bases). V lost 6 bases and J 7 bases, leaving 15 bases between the germline ends. The CDR3 has 14 amino acids. Germline CDR1 MNHEY, CDR2 SVGAGI.

V is TRBV9 and J is TRBJ2-5; D uncertain. V was trimmed by 0 bases and J by 6 bases, leaving 9 bases between them. Looked up from germline, CDR1 is SGDLS and CDR2 is YYNGEE. The CDR3 runs 13 residues. The CDR3 DNA reads TGTGCCAGCAGCGTAGAATGGCGGAAGACCCAGTACTTC. Its translation is CASSVEWRKTQYF.

The rearrangement uses TRBV6-4 and TRBJ2-7, with 10 bases lining up with TRBD2. The CDR3 length is 15 residues. J lost 4 bases, V lost 7 bases, and 10 bases had no gene match. Germline-derived CDR1 and CDR2 are MRHNA and SNTAGT. The CDR3 coding sequence is TGTGCCAGCATCCCCAGCACTAGCGGGATTTACGAGCAGTACTTC. Residues: CASIPSTSGIYEQYF.

This clone came up a few times. The CDR3 nucleotides are TGTGCCAGCAGCCTTGGGGACCGCGATACGCAGTATTTT. Its protein product is CASSLGDRDTQYF. V usage is TRBV5-4 and J usage is TRBJ2-3; either TRBD1 or TRBD2 may fit D (5 bases each). CDR1 is SGHNT and CDR2 is YYREEE in the germline V gene (reference sequence). V lost 4 bases to trimming and J lost 6 bases, with 12 bases between them. CDR3 length equals 13 residues.

This clone was picked up a small number of times. This chain joins TRBV7-9 and TRBJ2-3, with 8 bases lining up with TRBD1. Germline assignment: CDR1 SEHNR and CDR2 FQNEAQ (reference sequence). This CDR3 has 12 amino acids. V gave up 5 bases and J gave up 11 bases; unmatched junction bases: 6. CDR3 sequence reads: CASSTSGTGQYF. CDR3 DNA: TGTGCCAGCAGCACTTCCGGGACAGGGCAGTATTTT.

This clone occurred a few times. This chain joins TRBV11-1 and TRBJ1-1; perhaps TRBD1 as D (5 bases). Looked up from germline, CDR1 is SGHAT and CDR2 is FQDESV (reference sequence). This CDR3 is built from 14 residues. V gave up 3 bases and J gave up 3 bases, with 11 bases separating them. The CDR3 DNA reads as TGTGCCAGCAGCTTCCGACGCAGGGACACTGAAGCTTTCTTT. Translating it yields CASSFRRRDTEAFF.

This clone was counted a few times. This chain joins TRBV9 and TRBJ2-7; TRBD1 matches 7 bases. The V gene's germline CDR1 is SGDLS and CDR2 YYNGEE. This CDR3 is built from 15 residues. The trim removed 3 bases at V and 3 bases at J, leaving 9 bases unmatched. In DNA, the CDR3 is TGTGCCAGCAGCGCGTCCTCGGACAGGCGCTACGAGCAGTACTTC. Translation: CASSASSDRRYEQYF. Supplemented by reference TRBV9 and TRBJ2-7, the full variable domain reads DSGVTQTPKHLITATGQRVTLRCSPRSGDLSVYWYQQSLDQGLQFLIQYYNGEERAKGNILERFSAQQFPDLHSELNLSSLELGDSALYFCASSASSDRRYEQYFGPGTRLTVT.

This chain joins TRBV4-1 and TRBJ1-2, with a weak D call TRBD1 (5 bases). The CDR3 is made up of 14 amino acids. CDR1 is MGHRA and CDR2 is YSYEKL in the germline V gene. Trimming pared 0 bases from V and 2 bases from J, leaving 7 bases between. The CDR3 loop is CASSQEGENYGYTF. The CDR3 DNA sequence: TGCGCCAGCAGCCAAGAGGGGGAGAACTATGGCTACACCTTC.

The chain joins TRBV18 to TRBJ2-6, with 8 bases fitting TRBD2. The ends lost 3 bases at V and 1 base at J; junction bases unmatched: 11. CDR3 size: 19 residues. Germline V gene sequence: CDR1 KGHSH, CDR2 LQKENI. CDR3 nucleotides: TGTGCCAGCTCACCTATTCGGATAGCGGGAATTTCTGGGGCCAACGTCCTGACTTTC. Its translation: CASSPIRIAGISGANVLTF.

This chain joins TRBV7-2 and TRBJ2-3; D call uncertain. CDR1 is SGHTA and CDR2 is FQGNSA in the germline V gene. Trimming left V 5 bases short and J 7 bases short, with 16 bases between. The CDR3 has 14 residues. The CDR3 protein is CASSPRAGENTQYF. As DNA, the CDR3 is TGTGCCAGCAGCCCTAGGGCAGGAGAGAATACGCAGTATTTT. The full variable domain, completed using reference TRBV7-2 and TRBJ2-3, is GAGVSQSPSNKVTEKGKDVELRCDPISGHTALYWYRQSLGQGLEFLIYFQGNSAPDKSGLPSDRFSAERTGGSVSTLTIQRTQQEDSAVYLCASSPRAGENTQYFGPGTRLTVL.

CDR3 region: CASTSGVAGANEQFF. CDR3 nucleotides: TGTGCCAGCACCTCGGGGGTAGCGGGAGCCAATGAGCAGTTCTTC. The chain recombines TRBV11-2 with TRBJ2-1; 9 bases are a match to TRBD2. The CDR3 is made up of 15 amino acids. The J segment lost 6 bases and the V segment lost 7 bases, leaving 10 bases of the junction unmatched. Germline values: CDR1 SGHAT, CDR2 FQNNGV.

A word on this clone: The identical CDR3 is also encoded by other nucleotide sequences in the sample. The chain uses TRBV7-2 and TRBJ1-1; a possible D gene is TRBD1 (6 bases). The CDR3 has 15 amino acids. Germline V gene lookup returns CDR1 SGHTA and CDR2 FQGNSA. V was pared by 0 bases and J by 2 bases, with 10 bases between. The CDR3 sequence: CASSLATGRNTEAFF. The CDR3 DNA reads TGTGCCAGCAGCTTAGCGACAGGCCGTAACACTGAAGCTTTCTTT.

CDR3 sequence (DNA): TGTGCCAGCGGGACACTAGGGGTCTACGAGCAGTACTTC. Translation gives CASGTLGVYEQYF. J is TRBJ2-7 and V is TRBV6-5, with D tentatively TRBD1 (6 bases). V shed 8 bases and J shed 3 bases, with 14 bases lying between them. Germline CDR1 is MNHEY and CDR2 is SVGAGI. The CDR3 totals 13 residues.

This clone showed up just a few times. This rearrangement joins TRBV6-5 to TRBJ2-1, with 11 positions matching TRBD2. The CDR3 is 14 amino acids. Trimming took 5 bases from V and 9 from J; bases not matched to a gene: 6. Germline CDR1 is MNHEY and CDR2 is SVGAGI. The DNA of the CDR3 is TGTGCCAGCAGTCTACTAGCGGGAGAGGGTGAGCAGTTCTTC. Translating it yields CASSLLAGEGEQFF.

This sequence joins TRBV29-1 and TRBJ1-3; the D gene is possibly TRBD1 (6 bases). The germline V gene has CDR1 SQVTM and CDR2 ANQGSEA. Trimming pared 1 base from V and 0 bases from J, leaving 10 bases between. The CDR3 runs to 15 residues. The CDR3 coding sequence is TGCAGCGTTGAAGGTCGCAGGGGCTCTGGAAACACCATATATTTT. It is translated as CSVEGRRGSGNTIYF.

The chain combines TRBV2 with TRBJ2-7; 11 positions match TRBD2. The CDR3 extends over 13 amino acids. The V gene end was trimmed by 5 bases and the J gene end by 4 bases; junction bases not matched to a gene: 1. Germline CDR1 is SNHLY and CDR2 is FYNNEI. The CDR3 coding sequence is TGTGCCAGCAGTAGACTAGCGGGGTACGAGCAGTACTTC. Its translation is CASSRLAGYEQYF.

This clone was seen only a few times. The chain combines TRBV29-1 with TRBJ2-1, with 10 bases matching TRBD1. The CDR3 length is 14 residues. The junction had 6 bases not matched to a gene; V was cut back by 3 bases and J by 7 bases. From germline, CDR1 is SQVTM and CDR2 ANQGSEA. The CDR3 loop is CSVDDRGLLNEQFF. The CDR3 region has the DNA TGCAGCGTTGACGACAGGGGGCTGTTGAATGAGCAGTTCTTC.

This clone was seen a handful of times. The chain has TRBV6-1 and TRBJ2-1; TRBD1 is a possible D gene (5 bases). V was clipped by 8 bases and J by 6 bases, with 8 bases between them. The CDR3 covers 11 residues. The V gene's germline CDR1 is MNHNS and CDR2 SASEGT. The CDR3 DNA is TGTGCCAGCGCCAGGGTCAATGAGCAGTTCTTC. Translated, it gives CASARVNEQFF.

V gene TRBV12-5 combines with J gene TRBJ2-3; tentatively, D is TRBD1 (6 bases). V gave up 2 bases and J gave up 2 bases, with 14 bases separating them. This CDR3 region has 16 residues. In germline, CDR1 is LGHNT, CDR2 FRNRAP. In DNA, the CDR3 is TGTGCTAGTGGTTTGTACAGGGCAATGACCACAGATACGCAGTATTTT. This translates into CASGLYRAMTTDTQYF.

This clone was seen only a few times. This sample also contains other DNA sequences that code for the same CDR3. The chain couples TRBV11-3 to TRBJ2-5, with D tentatively TRBD1 (5 bases). CDR3 length: 13 amino acids. V lost 5 bases and J lost 4, with 11 bases in between. Germline V gene sequence: CDR1 SGHNT, CDR2 YENEEA. CDR3 loop: CASSLQGGETQYF. CDR3 in DNA: TGTGCCAGCAGCCTCCAGGGTGGAGAGACCCAGTACTTC.

The V and J genes are TRBV30 and TRBJ2-7; 7 bases are shared with TRBD2. This CDR3 is built from 12 residues. The ends lost 5 bases at V and 1 base at J; junction bases unmatched: 2. Germline loops: CDR1 GTSNPN, CDR2 SVGIG (reference sequence). The CDR3 DNA sequence: TGTGCCTGGGACGGGGGGTCCTACGAGCAGTACTTC. Translated, it gives CAWDGGSYEQYF.

V is TRBV28 and J is TRBJ2-1; perhaps TRBD2 as D (5 bases). Per the germline V gene, CDR1 is MDHEN and CDR2 is SYDVKM. This CDR3 is built from 14 residues. V gave up 4 bases and J gave up 0 bases, with 7 bases separating them. The CDR3 DNA follows: TGTGCCAGCAGTTCCGGGATCTCCTACAATGAGCAGTTCTTC. It specifies CASSSGISYNEQFF.

This clone was observed a handful of times. The chain links TRBV27 to TRBJ1-2; D remains ambiguous. The CDR3 loop spans 15 amino acids. Trimming removed 2 bases from V and 0 bases from J, with 10 bases in between. Germline CDR1 is MNHEY and CDR2 is SMNVEV (reference sequence). As DNA, the CDR3 is TGTGCCAGCAGTTTAGGCCAAGAAGCTAACTATGGCTACACCTTC. Amino acid sequence: CASSLGQEANYGYTF.

This clone turned up a few times. The genes are TRBV29-1 and TRBJ2-1; TRBD1 might be the D (6 bases). Germline CDR1 is SQVTM and CDR2 is ANQGSEA. The CDR3 has 17 residues. Trimming stripped 4 bases from V and 1 base from J, with 20 bases between. In DNA form, the CDR3 reads TGCAGCGTTGGACAGGTTTCGTTTAGCGTGTCCTACAATGAGCAGTTCTTC. Translation: CSVGQVSFSVSYNEQFF.